The clone carrying this TCR beta chain occurred a few times. Its matching antigen is unknown. The CDR3 is 14 residues long. V lost 5 bases, J lost 2 bases, and 13 bases lay in between. These data come from a study of T cells in Graves' hyperthyroidism and ophthalmopathy. Study outcomes and limitations: Using 13 V-J features, a model discriminated ophthalmopathy from stable hyperthyroidism.

Researchers took RNA transcripts and amplified the TCR beta CDR3 regions from them. HTBI primers were used for first-round RT-PCR of the TCR CDR3. TCRdb itself ran the multiplex PCR reads through MiXCR, one entry per CDR3 protein. The table lists 380,000 or so distinct CDR3 sequences, approximately 15% of them singletons. Diagnoses rested on clinical symptoms, serum thyroxine and TRAb, thyroid ultrasound and orbital computed tomography. The receptor was derived from a woman in her twenties or thirties with Graves' hyperthyroidism. The chain employs TRBV12-3 or TRBV12-4 and TRBJ2-7; D is ambiguous. Sequenced input: blood. The CDR3 here is CASSPRPRPYEQYF. As DNA, the CDR3 is TGTGCCAGCAGTCCCAGGCCTCGACCCTACGAGCAGTACTTC.